What follows are 3 T cell receptor beta chains derived from one specimen sequenced in a study of shared clonotypes between healthy human individuals (dated by TCRdb to the early 2020s). The library was prepared using the immunoSEQ multiplex PCR assay. The clones in this table, taken by TCRdb from immuneACCESS, are in-frame only. Not every clone is retained; where verified, under half of the shortfall comes from an unresolved V gene, and the cause of the rest is unknown. The sample table contains 2 million to 2.5 million clones; only one count was recorded for approximately 90% of them. The ten largest clones capture 0.3% to 0.45% of the sample. The specimen was naive CD4+ T cells from PBMCs. The sample's cell subset or site label is to be understood as: CD45RA+ positively selected. The receptor set was obtained from a man aged 18 to 30 in good health. Some clones in this sample may be carry-over from other donors' samples.

The genes are TRBV6-1 and TRBJ1-2, with D possibly being TRBD1 (5 bases). Between the trimmed V and J ends, which lost 5 bases and 4 bases, there was a span of 20 bases. This CDR3 comprises 16 residues. In germline, CDR1 is MNHNS, CDR2 SASEGT. For the CDR3, the DNA is TGTGCCAGCAGTAAAGACCAGGGAGGGCGCCTCTATGGCTACACCTTC. Translated, it gives CASSKDQGGRLYGYTF.

The chain employs TRBV28 and TRBJ2-2, with no clear D. This CDR3 has 14 amino acids. Germline lookup yields CDR1 MDHEN and CDR2 SYDVKM. The germline V and J ends were trimmed by 1 base and 4 bases, with 7 bases remaining between them. CDR3 sequence: CASSLSRGTGELFF. CDR3 nucleotide sequence: TGTGCCAGCAGTTTATCCCGCGGCACCGGGGAGCTGTTTTTT.

The chain couples TRBV5-4 to TRBJ1-5, with 8 bases that match TRBD1. Germline loops: CDR1 SGHNT, CDR2 YYREEE (reference sequence). The length of the CDR3 is 13 residues. V lost 4 bases and J lost 9; bases outside the gene matches: 6. CDR3 sequence: CASSQDRDGPQHF. CDR3 nucleotides: TGTGCCAGCAGCCAGGACAGGGACGGGCCCCAGCATTTT.